Presented here are 7 T cell receptor beta chains from one specimen sequenced in a study of T cells in Graves' hyperthyroidism and ophthalmopathy. Amplified TCR beta CDR3 regions came from RNA transcripts. The TCR CDR3 was amplified in a first-round RT-PCR using the HTBI primer set. In TCRdb, the multiplex PCR reads were re-called with MiXCR into one record per CDR3 protein. The sample records fewer than 300,000 distinct CDR3 sequences, approximately 26% being singletons. The sample consisted of blood. All receptors derive from a middle-aged man with Graves' hyperthyroidism that later progressed to Graves' ophthalmopathy.

The chain is built from TRBV28 and TRBJ2-5; D gene ambiguous. The CDR3 length is 11 residues. CDR1 and CDR2 from the germline V gene are MDHEN and SYDVKM. Between the trimmed V and J ends, which lost 10 bases and 4 bases, there was a span of 10 bases. CDR3 loop: CATRLRETQYF. CDR3 in DNA: TGTGCCACCCGTCTCAGAGAGACCCAGTACTTC.

This clonotype has a count of ten or more. The rearrangement joins TRBV20-1 to TRBJ1-1; 9 bases map to TRBD1. In germline, CDR1 is DFQATT, CDR2 SNEGSKA (reference sequence). There are 14 residues in the CDR3. J lost 3 bases, V lost 6 bases, and 8 bases had no gene match. The CDR3 DNA follows: TGCAGTGCACAGGGGGCTCAGTTTGACACTGAAGCTTTCTTT. It specifies CSAQGAQFDTEAFF.

This CDR3 is CASSYPGHFQETQYF. Written as DNA, the CDR3 is TGTGCCAGCAGTTACCCCGGACACTTCCAAGAGACCCAGTACTTC. The chain employs TRBV6-2 or TRBV6-3 and TRBJ2-5, with D possibly matching TRBD1 (5 bases). Germline assignment: CDR1 MNHEY and CDR2 SVGEGT. The V and J ends lost 2 bases and 1 base respectively, with 11 bases between them. The length of the CDR3 is 15 residues.

This clonotype has ten or more counts. The gene calls are TRBV5-1 and TRBJ2-5; either TRBD1 or TRBD2 may fit D (5 bases each). V lost 3 bases, J lost 3 bases, and 12 bases lay in between. Germline CDR1 reads SGHRS; CDR2 reads YFSETQ. This CDR3 region has 14 residues. This CDR3 reads CASSSGTSKETQYF. CDR3 in DNA: TGCGCCAGCAGCTCGGGGACGAGCAAAGAGACCCAGTACTTC.

The V and J genes are TRBV27 and TRBJ1-1; possibly TRBD1 for D (5 bases). This CDR3 is built from 15 residues. With 4 bases removed from V and 4 bases from J, the gap between germline ends came to 16 bases. The germline V gene has CDR1 MNHEY and CDR2 SMNVEV (reference sequence). The CDR3, as DNA: TGTGCCAGCAGTTCGTCTGGGGGTTTCTTCACTGAAGCTTTCTTT. As protein: CASSSSGGFFTEAFF.

This clonotype has at least ten counts. The V and J genes are TRBV27 and TRBJ1-1; 7 bases match TRBD1. The trim removed 5 bases at V and 7 bases at J, leaving 10 bases unmatched. CDR3 size: 14 residues. CDR1 and CDR2 (germline): MNHEY, SMNVEV (reference sequence). The CDR3 loop reads CASSPRTGGREAFF. For the CDR3, the DNA is TGTGCCAGCAGTCCTCGGACAGGAGGGCGTGAAGCTTTCTTT.

This clonotype is medium-sized within its sample. The gene calls are TRBV12-3 or TRBV12-4 and TRBJ1-1; D is undetermined. The V end was cut by 7 bases, the J end by 0 bases, with 9 bases between. This CDR3 contains 13 residues. The CDR3, as DNA: TGTGCCAGCATGGGATTCATGAACACTGAAGCTTTCTTT. Protein sequence: CASMGFMNTEAFF.